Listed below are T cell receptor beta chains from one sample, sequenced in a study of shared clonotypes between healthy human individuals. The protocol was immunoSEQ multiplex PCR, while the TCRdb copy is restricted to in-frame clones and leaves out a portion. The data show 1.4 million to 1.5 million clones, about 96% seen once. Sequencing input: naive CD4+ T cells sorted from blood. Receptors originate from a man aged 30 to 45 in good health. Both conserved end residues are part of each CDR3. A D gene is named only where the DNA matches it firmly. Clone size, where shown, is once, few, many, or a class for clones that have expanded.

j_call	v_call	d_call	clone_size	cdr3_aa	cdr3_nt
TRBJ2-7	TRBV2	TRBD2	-	CASREQTSGRYEQYF	TGTGCCAGCAGGGAACAGACTAGCGGGAGGTACGAGCAGTACTTC
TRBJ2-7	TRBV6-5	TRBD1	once	CASSRSGDRGYEQYF	TGTGCCAGCAGTCGCTCTGGGGACAGGGGCTACGAGCAGTACTTC
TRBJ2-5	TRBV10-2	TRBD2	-	CASSLAGKETQYF	TGCGCCAGCAGTCTAGCGGGTAAAGAGACCCAGTACTTC
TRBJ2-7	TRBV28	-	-	CASSPTIASSYEQYF	TGTGCCAGCAGTCCGACCATAGCGTCGTCCTACGAGCAGTACTTC
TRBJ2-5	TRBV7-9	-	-	CASTFGEETQYF	TGTGCCAGCACGTTTGGGGAAGAGACCCAGTACTTC
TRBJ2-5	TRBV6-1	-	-	CAGGQPLQETQYF	TGTGCCGGAGGACAGCCCCTTCAAGAGACCCAGTACTTC
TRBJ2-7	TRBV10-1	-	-	CASQRGTSYEQYF	TGCGCCAGCCAAAGGGGGACCTCCTACGAGCAGTACTTC
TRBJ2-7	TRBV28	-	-	CASGPELGFYEQYF	TGTGCCAGCGGCCCGGAACTAGGGTTCTACGAGCAGTACTTC
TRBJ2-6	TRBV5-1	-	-	CASSLVRSGANVLTF	TGCGCCAGCAGCTTGGTTAGGTCTGGGGCCAACGTCCTGACTTTC
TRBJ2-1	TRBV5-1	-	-	CASRTGGRNEQFF	TGCGCCAGCAGGACAGGTGGACGTAATGAGCAGTTCTTC
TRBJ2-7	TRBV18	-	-	CASSPPSGVYEQYF	TGTGCCAGCTCACCACCGTCGGGGGTTTACGAGCAGTACTTC
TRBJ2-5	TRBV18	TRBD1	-	CASSRGTGGQETQYF	TGTGCCAGCTCCCGGGGGACAGGGGGCCAAGAGACCCAGTACTTC
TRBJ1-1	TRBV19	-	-	CASSNPHTILNTEAFF	TGTGCCAGTAGCAATCCCCACACAATACTGAACACTGAAGCTTTCTTT
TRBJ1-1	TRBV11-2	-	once	CASSLTGINTEAFF	TGTGCCAGCAGCTTAACGGGGATAAACACTGAAGCTTTCTTT
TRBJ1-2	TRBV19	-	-	CASSILAGAYGYTF	TGTGCCAGTAGTATACTCGCAGGGGCCTATGGCTACACCTTC
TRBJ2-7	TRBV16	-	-	CASSQGRQLLTYEQYF	TGTGCCAGCAGCCAAGGGCGACAGCTACTTACCTACGAGCAGTACTTC
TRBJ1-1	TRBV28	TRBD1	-	CASSGDRLNTEAFF	TGTGCCAGCAGTGGGGACAGACTGAACACTGAAGCTTTCTTT
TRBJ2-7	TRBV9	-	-	CASSPRDGQYF	TGTGCCAGCAGCCCCAGGGACGGGCAGTACTTC
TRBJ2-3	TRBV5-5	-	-	CASSLGGSRQYF	TGTGCCAGCAGCTTGGGGGGTAGTAGGCAGTATTTT
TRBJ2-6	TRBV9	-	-	CASSVLITGANVLTF	TGTGCCAGCAGCGTACTGATTACTGGGGCCAACGTCCTGACTTTC
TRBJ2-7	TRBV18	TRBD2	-	CASSPPGREGYEQYF	TGTGCCAGCTCACCACCGGGGCGGGAGGGCTACGAGCAGTACTTC
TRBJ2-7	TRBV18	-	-	CASSPPGESYYEQYF	TGTGCCAGCTCACCACCGGGCGAGAGCTACTACGAGCAGTACTTC
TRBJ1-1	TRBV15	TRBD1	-	CATSRGTGGTEAFF	TGTGCCACCAGCAGAGGGACAGGGGGCACTGAAGCTTTCTTT
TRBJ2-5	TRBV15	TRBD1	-	CATSRDQGRGETQYF	TGTGCCACCAGCAGAGATCAGGGCAGGGGGGAGACCCAGTACTTC
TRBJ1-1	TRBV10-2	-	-	CASSEGRNTEAFF	TGCGCCAGCAGTGAGGGGAGGAACACTGAAGCTTTCTTT